Each of the 26 T cell receptor beta chains below was sequenced from the same sample in a study of response to subunit inactivated influenza vaccine. TCRdb redid the calling of the RT-PCR reads with MiXCR, one entry per CDR3 protein. The sample has 530,000 or so distinct CDR3 sequences, around 25% seen once. This specimen was CD4+ T cells sorted from PBMCs, taken approximately 5 days after vaccination. These receptors all come from a man aged 50 to 59 who received an inactivated influenza vaccine.

V and J are TRBV4-3 and TRBJ2-1, with 7 positions matching TRBD2. The germline V gene encodes CDR1 LGHNA and CDR2 YSLEER. V dropped 4 bases and J dropped 7; count of bases not matched to a gene: 13. The CDR3 length is 16 residues. Written as DNA, the CDR3 is TGCGCCAGCAGCCCGATGGGGGGAGGGCCTGGTAATGAGCAGTTCTTC. Translated, it gives CASSPMGGGPGNEQFF.

This clonotype was observed a few times. This chain connects TRBV6-1 to TRBJ1-1; D is unclear. This CDR3 has 14 residues. The germline CDR1 and CDR2 sequences are MNHNS and SASEGT. Trimming cost V 6 bases and J 6 bases, with 17 bases left between them. This chain's CDR3 is CASRNDLPAAEAFF. CDR3 in DNA: TGTGCCAGCAGGAACGACCTACCGGCGGCTGAAGCTTTCTTT.

With respect to this clonotype: Being one base from a much bigger clone, this may be a read error. The CDR3 sequence is CASSFDGELFF. CDR3 DNA: TGTGCCAGCAGTTTTGACGGGGAGCTGTTTTTT. The chain has TRBV12-3 or TRBV12-4 and TRBJ2-2; unclear D gene. The CDR3 runs 11 residues. The V end was cut by 3 bases, the J end by 7 bases, with 3 bases between.

The V and J genes are TRBV14 and TRBJ2-7; D is unresolved. This CDR3 region has 14 residues. Germline V gene sequence: CDR1 SGHDN, CDR2 FVKESK. V shed 1 base and J shed 0 bases, with 7 bases lying between them. The CDR3 loop is CASSQGRVSYEQYF. CDR3 sequence (DNA): TGTGCCAGCAGCCAAGGGCGCGTCTCCTACGAGCAGTACTTC.

This chain joins TRBV15 and TRBJ2-6; no firm D call. The CDR3 extends over 14 amino acids. Germline V lookup: CDR1 LNHNV, CDR2 YYDKDF (reference sequence). V was shortened by 8 bases and J by 4 bases, with 12 bases between the two germline ends. The CDR3 DNA sequence: TGTGCCACCGCCTGGGAATTGGGGGCCAACGTCCTGACTTTC. Its protein is CATAWELGANVLTF.

In its sample, this clonotype was seen a few times. The chain employs TRBV7-2 and TRBJ2-1; D remains ambiguous. Between the trimmed V and J ends, which lost 6 bases and 8 bases, there was a span of 20 bases. Germline CDR1 reads SGHTA; CDR2 reads FQGNSA. CDR3 length: 15 residues. CDR3 nucleotides: TGTGCCAGCAGTTCACTTAGTGGTAGGGTCGATGAGCAGTTCTTC. Protein sequence: CASSSLSGRVDEQFF.

This clonotype has ten or more counts. The rearrangement links TRBV5-1 to TRBJ2-7, with D perhaps matching TRBD2 (5 bases). The V gene lost 4 bases and the J gene lost 3 bases, with 17 bases spanning the gap. CDR3 length equals 15 residues. Germline-derived CDR1 and CDR2 are SGHRS and YFSETQ. For the CDR3, the DNA is TGCGCCAGCAGCCCGGACGGAGGCCAAATCTACGAGCAGTACTTC. It is translated as CASSPDGGQIYEQYF.

The chain couples TRBV5-1 to TRBJ1-6; 10 nucleotides align to TRBD1. Looked up from germline, CDR1 is SGHRS and CDR2 is YFSETQ. The CDR3 is 15 residues long. V gave up 4 bases and J gave up 10 bases; unmatched junction bases: 8. The CDR3 region is CASSTGQGEGSPLHF. The CDR3 coding sequence is TGCGCCAGCAGCACCGGACAGGGGGAAGGGTCACCCCTCCACTTT.

The V call is TRBV5-5, the J call TRBJ1-4, with D possibly being TRBD1 (6 bases). In germline, CDR1 is SGHKS, CDR2 YYEKEE (reference sequence). The V end lost 4 bases, the J end lost 8 bases, and 15 bases lay between the germline ends. The CDR3 runs to 14 residues. The CDR3 DNA is TGTGCCAGCAGCCTGGACAGCTGGGGGGAAAAACTGTTTTTT. Its translation is CASSLDSWGEKLFF.

This clonotype came up a few times. This chain uses TRBV20-1 with TRBJ2-7, with TRBD2 identical over 8 bases. V lost 5 bases to trimming and J lost 2 bases; unmatched junction nucleotides: 11. The CDR3 is made up of 15 amino acids. CDR1 DFQATT and CDR2 SNEGSKA come from the germline V gene (reference sequence). The CDR3 region has the DNA TGCAGTGCTGAGTCAGCACTAGCGGTGACCTACGAGCAGTACTTC. Protein product: CSAESALAVTYEQYF.

CDR3 amino acids: CASSLAMTEAFF. The CDR3 coding sequence is TGTGCCAGCAGTTTAGCGATGACTGAAGCTTTCTTT. V and J are TRBV12-3 or TRBV12-4 and TRBJ1-1, with unresolved D. Trimming shortened V by 0 bases and J by 5 bases, and 4 bases separated the two germline ends. The length of the CDR3 is 12 residues.

The sample holds a few counts of this clonotype. The gene calls are TRBV7-6 and TRBJ1-2; D gene uncertain. This CDR3 region has 14 residues. V dropped 4 bases and J dropped 5 bases, with 14 bases sitting between them. CDR1 is SGHVS, CDR2 FNYEAQ, per germline. The CDR3, as DNA: TGTGCCAGCAGCTACATGCCGGGTCTTTATGGCTACACCTTC. Its protein product is CASSYMPGLYGYTF.

The V call is TRBV28, the J call TRBJ2-7; D unresolved. CDR3 length: 10 amino acids. Trimming took off 7 bases at V and 4 bases at J, with 5 bases between the two ends. Germline V gene lookup returns CDR1 MDHEN and CDR2 SYDVKM. The CDR3, as DNA: TGTGCCAGCACCTTATACGAGCAGTACTTC. Translation: CASTLYEQYF.

The chain joins TRBV5-1 to TRBJ2-7; D possibly corresponds to TRBD2 (7 bases). V was pared by 4 bases and J by 2 bases, with 16 bases between. The germline V gene encodes CDR1 SGHRS and CDR2 YFSETQ. CDR3 size: 15 residues. CDR3 in DNA: TGCGCCAGCAGCAGAGGGGGGGAGCCAACCTACGAGCAGTACTTC. This encodes CASSRGGEPTYEQYF.

This clonotype appeared once. This sequence joins TRBV6-2 or TRBV6-3 and TRBJ1-5; 8 bases map to TRBD1. The V segment lost 3 bases and the J segment 2 bases; nucleotides outside the gene matches: 3. Per the germline V gene, CDR1 is MNHEY and CDR2 is SVGEGT. The CDR3 has 15 amino acids. The CDR3 DNA follows: TGTGCCAGCAGTTATAAACAGGGGGGCAATCAGCCCCAGCATTTT. This translates into CASSYKQGGNQPQHF.

The chain combines TRBV12-3 or TRBV12-4 with TRBJ2-2, with D perhaps matching TRBD2 (6 bases). Trimming removed 3 bases from V and 7 bases from J, with 18 bases in between. CDR3 size: 16 residues. CDR3 nucleotide sequence: TGTGCCAGCAGTTTTTCTGGCATGGAAGCGGGCGGGGAGCTGTTTTTT. It translates to CASSFSGMEAGGELFF.

This clonotype appeared a few times. The chain links TRBV10-1 to TRBJ1-2, with TRBD1 matching over 7 bases. Trimming cost V 2 bases and J 6 bases; bases outside gene matches: 9. CDR1 and CDR2 from the germline V gene are WNHNN and SYGVQD (reference sequence). The CDR3 contains 15 residues. CDR3 amino acids: CASSELDRKGDGYTF. In DNA form, the CDR3 reads TGCGCCAGCAGTGAGCTGGACAGGAAAGGGGATGGCTACACCTTC.

This chain uses TRBV15 with TRBJ2-7; 11 bases map to TRBD2. The V segment lost 0 bases and the J segment 3 bases; nucleotides outside the gene matches: 4. The CDR3 runs to 16 residues. CDR1 and CDR2 (germline): LNHNV, YYDKDF (reference sequence). The CDR3 DNA follows: TGTGCCACCAGCAGAGATCCTAGCGGGAGGATCTACGAGCAGTACTTC. Translation: CATSRDPSGRIYEQYF.

The sample holds many counts of this clonotype. V gene TRBV12-3 or TRBV12-4 combines with J gene TRBJ1-5; tentatively, D is TRBD1 (5 bases). The CDR3 length is 16 residues. V was trimmed by 6 bases and J by 0 bases, leaving 15 bases between them. The CDR3 here is CASRRGGGYSNQPQHF. The CDR3 nucleotides are TGTGCCAGCAGACGCGGGGGGGGGTATAGCAATCAGCCCCAGCATTTT.

This clonotype came up a few times. The gene calls are TRBV4-3 and TRBJ2-2; D unresolved. Trimming removed 0 bases from V and 6 bases from J, with 11 bases in between. Per the germline V gene, CDR1 is LGHNA and CDR2 is YSLEER. The CDR3 has 15 amino acids. CDR3 nucleotide sequence: TGCGCCAGCAGCCAAGAAGTCAGTACCCCCGGGGAGCTGTTTTTT. This sequence encodes CASSQEVSTPGELFF.

This clonotype was picked up a small number of times. J is TRBJ2-5 and V is TRBV12-3 or TRBV12-4; D not certain. The length of the CDR3 is 14 residues. Trimming removed 5 bases from V and 5 bases from J, with 15 bases in between. CDR3 DNA: TGTGCCAGCAGTCTAGGACCGAAGAGGGAGACCCAGTACTTC. Translation: CASSLGPKRETQYF.

V is TRBV4-1 and J is TRBJ2-2, with D maybe TRBD2 (6 bases). CDR3 length: 19 amino acids. The V and J ends lost 0 bases and 0 bases respectively, with 17 bases between them. CDR1 and CDR2 from the germline V gene are MGHRA and YSYEKL. The CDR3 reads CASSQDSGALASNTGELFF. CDR3 coding DNA: TGCGCCAGCAGCCAAGATTCGGGAGCCCTAGCATCGAACACCGGGGAGCTGTTTTTT.

Remarks on this clonotype: Being one base from a much bigger clone, this may be a read error. V and J are TRBV12-3 or TRBV12-4 and TRBJ2-1; 8 bases fit TRBD2. The length of the CDR3 is 15 residues. Trimming at V came to 2 bases and at J to 5 bases, leaving 5 bases not matched to a gene. The CDR3 region has the DNA TGTGCCAGCAGTTTAAGCGGGGGAAACAACAATGAGCAGTTCTTC. Amino acid sequence: CASSLSGGNNNEQFF.

This clonotype was found a few times. V and J are TRBV27 and TRBJ2-7, with D perhaps TRBD1 (6 bases). The ends were cut back, 5 bases at V and 2 bases at J, with 13 bases in the middle. This CDR3 has 14 amino acids. Germline CDR1 MNHEY, CDR2 SMNVEV (reference sequence). CDR3 sequence (DNA): TGTGCCAGCAGTCTCCAGACAGGTACCTACGAGCAGTACTTC. Amino acids: CASSLQTGTYEQYF.

The chain joins TRBV12-3 or TRBV12-4 to TRBJ2-1; D possibly matches TRBD1 or TRBD2 (5 bases each). V dropped 0 bases and J dropped 11 bases, with 11 bases sitting between them. The CDR3 is made up of 13 amino acids. The CDR3 DNA follows: TGTGCCAGCAGTTTAGCGGGGACCTTAAAGCAGTTCTTC. It translates to CASSLAGTLKQFF.

V is TRBV20-1 and J is TRBJ2-3; 12 bases fit TRBD2. The CDR3 consists of 15 residues. J gave up 4 bases and V 5 bases, and 7 bases lay outside the gene matches. The V gene's germline CDR1 is DFQATT and CDR2 SNEGSKA (reference sequence). The CDR3 DNA sequence: TGCAGTGCTGGGGGACTAGCGGGTTTTCCAGATACGCAGTATTTT. It is translated as CSAGGLAGFPDTQYF.